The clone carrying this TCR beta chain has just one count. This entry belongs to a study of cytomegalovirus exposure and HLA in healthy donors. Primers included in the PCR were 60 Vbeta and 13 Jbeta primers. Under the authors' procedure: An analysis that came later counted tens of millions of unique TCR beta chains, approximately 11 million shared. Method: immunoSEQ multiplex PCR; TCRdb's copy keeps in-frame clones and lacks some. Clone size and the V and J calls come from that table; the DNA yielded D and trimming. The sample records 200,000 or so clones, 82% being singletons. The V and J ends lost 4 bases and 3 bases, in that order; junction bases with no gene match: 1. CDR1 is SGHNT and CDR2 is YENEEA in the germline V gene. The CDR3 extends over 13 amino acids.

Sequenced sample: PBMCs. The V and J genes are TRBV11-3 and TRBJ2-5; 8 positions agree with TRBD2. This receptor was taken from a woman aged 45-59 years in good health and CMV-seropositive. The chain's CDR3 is CASSSGREETQYF. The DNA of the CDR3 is TGTGCCAGCAGCTCCGGGAGGGAAGAGACCCAGTACTTC. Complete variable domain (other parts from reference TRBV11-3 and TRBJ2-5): EAGVVQSPRYKIIEKKQPVAFWCNPISGHNTLYWYLQNLGQGPELLIRYENEEAVDDSQLPKDRFSAERLKGVDSTLKIQPAELGDSAVYLCASSSGREETQYFGPGTRLLVL.